This T cell receptor beta chain is from a study of cytomegalovirus exposure and HLA in healthy donors. Study-wide results and caveats: Among TCR beta chains, those listed as cytomegalovirus-associated numbered about 160.

A note on this clone: Antigen specificity is unknown.

Germline lookup yields CDR1 SGDLS and CDR2 YYNGEE. J was trimmed by 4 bases and V by 10 bases; bases with no gene match: 11. CDR3 length: 15 amino acids. The protocol was immunoSEQ multiplex PCR, while the TCRdb copy is restricted to in-frame clones and leaves out a portion. The data contain hundreds of thousands of clones, just under 90% of them singletons. The material sequenced was PBMCs. The TCR was taken from a man younger than 35 in good health and CMV-seronegative. The rearrangement joins TRBV9 to TRBJ2-5; 12 bases align to TRBD2. DNA for the CDR3: TGTGCCGGGGCCCGGACTAGCGGGGTAGGAGAGACCCAGTACTTC. It translates to CAGARTSGVGETQYF.